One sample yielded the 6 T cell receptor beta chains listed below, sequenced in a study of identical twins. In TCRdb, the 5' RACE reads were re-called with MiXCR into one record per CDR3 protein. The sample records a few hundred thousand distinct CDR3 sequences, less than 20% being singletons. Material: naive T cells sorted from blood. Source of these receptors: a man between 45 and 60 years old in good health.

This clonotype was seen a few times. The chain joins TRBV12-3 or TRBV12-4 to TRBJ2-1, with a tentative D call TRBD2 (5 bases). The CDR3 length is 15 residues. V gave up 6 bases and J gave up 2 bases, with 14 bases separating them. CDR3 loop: CASRTSTGAYNEQFF. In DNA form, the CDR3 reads TGTGCCAGCAGAACTAGTACCGGGGCCTACAATGAGCAGTTCTTC.

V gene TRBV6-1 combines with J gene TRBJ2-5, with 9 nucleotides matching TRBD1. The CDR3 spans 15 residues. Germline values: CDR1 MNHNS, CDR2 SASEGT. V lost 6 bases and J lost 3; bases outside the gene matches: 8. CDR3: CASRTDRGLEETQYF. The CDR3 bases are TGTGCCAGCAGAACCGACAGGGGGTTAGAAGAGACCCAGTACTTC.

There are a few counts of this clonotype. CDR3 DNA sequence: TGCAGTGCTAGAAAGGGAAGGGACAGGAAGGATGAGCAGTTCTTC. Protein: CSARKGRDRKDEQFF. V usage is TRBV20-1 and J usage is TRBJ2-1; TRBD1 matches at 8 bases. Germline CDR1 is DFQATT and CDR2 is SNEGSKA (reference sequence). The junction had 11 bases not matched to a gene; V was cut back by 2 bases and J by 8 bases. This CDR3 contains 15 residues.

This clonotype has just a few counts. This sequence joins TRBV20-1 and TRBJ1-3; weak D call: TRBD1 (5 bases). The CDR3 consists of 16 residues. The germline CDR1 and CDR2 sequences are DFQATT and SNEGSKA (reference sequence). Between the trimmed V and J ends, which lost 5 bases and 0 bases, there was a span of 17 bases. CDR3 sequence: CSASRDRPYSGNTIYF. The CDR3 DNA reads TGCAGTGCTTCAAGGGACCGGCCTTACTCTGGAAACACCATATATTTT.

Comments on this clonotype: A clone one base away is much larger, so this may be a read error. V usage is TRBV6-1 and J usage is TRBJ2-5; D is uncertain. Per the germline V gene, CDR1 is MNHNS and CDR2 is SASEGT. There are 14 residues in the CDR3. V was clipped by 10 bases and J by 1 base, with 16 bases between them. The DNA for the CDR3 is TGTGCCACCCTTTCTCCACCAGCCCAAGAGACCCAGTACTTC. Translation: CATLSPPAQETQYF.

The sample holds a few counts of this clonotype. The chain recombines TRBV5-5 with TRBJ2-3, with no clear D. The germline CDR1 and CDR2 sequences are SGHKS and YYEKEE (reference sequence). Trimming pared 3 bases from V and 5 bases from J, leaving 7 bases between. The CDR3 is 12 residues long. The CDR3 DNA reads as TGTGCCAGCAGCTGGACCATAGATACGCAGTATTTT. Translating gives CASSWTIDTQYF. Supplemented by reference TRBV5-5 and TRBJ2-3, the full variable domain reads DAGVTQSPTHLIKTRGQQVTLRCSPISGHKSVSWYQQVLGQGPQFIFQYYEKEERGRGNFPDRFSARQFPNYSSELNVNALLLGDSALYLCASSWTIDTQYFGPGTRLTVL.